Shown below are 19 T cell receptor beta chains from a single sample sequenced in a study of radiation and T cells in renal cell carcinoma. Profiling relied on immunoSEQ multiplex PCR, and the TCRdb table lists in-frame clones only, not all of them. The repertoire consists of about 78,000 clones, with roughly nine tenths occurring once and the leading ten covering more than 4.5%. Time point defined: blood 4 weeks post-SBRT, at nephrectomy. Treatment defined: 15 Gy SBRT to primary tumor, nephrectomy 4 weeks later. The sample in question was blood, obtained from a patient whose treatment included radiotherapy and nephrectomy. These TCRs come from an older woman with renal cell carcinoma.

V is TRBV4-2 and J is TRBJ2-1; 7 bases are shared with TRBD1. The CDR3 spans 14 residues. Germline lookup yields CDR1 LGHNA and CDR2 YNFKEQ. The V and J ends lost 5 bases and 9 bases, in that order; junction bases with no gene match: 10. CDR3 sequence (DNA): TGTGCCAGCAGCGCCCCCGACAGGGACGGTGAGCAGTTCTTC. Residues: CASSAPDRDGEQFF.

V usage is TRBV5-1 and J usage is TRBJ2-7; D may be TRBD2 (6 bases). The CDR3 spans 15 residues. V was pared by 4 bases and J by 3 bases, with 17 bases between. Germline CDR1 reads SGHRS; CDR2 reads YFSETQ. CDR3 DNA sequence: TGCGCCAGCAGCCTCTGGGGTAGCGGAAACTACGAGCAGTACTTC. Encoded protein: CASSLWGSGNYEQYF.

The V call is TRBV2, the J call TRBJ1-1; no reliable D call. Germline V gene lookup returns CDR1 SNHLY and CDR2 FYNNEI. V was shortened by 0 bases and J by 3 bases, with 5 bases between the two germline ends. The CDR3 totals 13 residues. CDR3 region: CASSEAQDTEAFF. CDR3 sequence (DNA): TGTGCCAGCAGTGAAGCGCAGGACACTGAAGCTTTCTTT.

This clone appeared once. The genes are TRBV13 and TRBJ1-4, with 8 positions matching TRBD1. Trimming at V came to 4 bases and at J to 2 bases, leaving 12 bases not matched to a gene. This CDR3 is built from 18 residues. CDR1 is PRHDT and CDR2 is FYEKMQ in the germline V gene (reference sequence). CDR3 protein: CASSSAGRGQGTNEKLFF. Written as DNA, the CDR3 is TGTGCCAGCAGCTCCGCCGGCAGGGGGCAAGGTACTAATGAAAAACTGTTTTTT.

This clone was picked up one time. The genes are TRBV7-6 and TRBJ1-1; possibly TRBD1 for D (5 bases). CDR3 length equals 15 residues. Germline CDR1 reads SGHVS; CDR2 reads FNYEAQ. Trimming took 4 bases from V and 0 from J, leaving 12 bases between them. The CDR3 nucleotides read TGTGCCAGCAGCTCCAGGGCAGGAATGAACACTGAAGCTTTCTTT. Amino acids: CASSSRAGMNTEAFF.

The V gene is TRBV6-1, the J gene TRBJ1-5; D is unclear. From germline, CDR1 is MNHNS and CDR2 SASEGT. The CDR3 extends over 14 amino acids. Trimming removed 5 bases from V and 3 bases from J, with 11 bases in between. The CDR3, as DNA: TGTGCCAGCAGTTTAGGGCCAGACAATCAGCCCCAGCATTTT. Its protein is CASSLGPDNQPQHF.

The rearrangement links TRBV5-1 to TRBJ2-6; no firm D call. Germline-derived CDR1 and CDR2 are SGHRS and YFSETQ. The CDR3 has 13 residues. Trimming shortened V by 9 bases and J by 0 bases, and 7 bases separated the two germline ends. The CDR3 DNA reads as TGCGCCACCCGGAGCTCTGGGGCCAACGTCCTGACTTTC. Amino acid sequence: CATRSSGANVLTF. The full variable domain, completed using reference TRBV5-1 and TRBJ2-6, is KAGVTQTPRYLIKTRGQQVTLSCSPISGHRSVSWYQQTPGQGLQFLFEYFSETQRNKGNFPGRFSGRQFSNSRSEMNVSTLELGDSALYLCATRSSGANVLTFGAGSRLTVL.

This clone is a singleton in its sample. The chain has TRBV11-1 and TRBJ2-7; 8 bases map to TRBD1. This CDR3 contains 15 residues. The germline V gene encodes CDR1 SGHAT and CDR2 FQDESV (reference sequence). The ends lost 4 bases at V and 3 bases at J; junction bases unmatched: 8. CDR3 region: CASSSPGTGYYEQYF. CDR3 nucleotides: TGTGCCAGCAGCTCTCCCGGGACAGGTTACTACGAGCAGTACTTC.

The rearrangement joins TRBV2 to TRBJ2-1, with 9 positions matching TRBD1. V shed 8 bases and J 7 bases; nucleotides not matched to a gene: 15. CDR1 and CDR2 (germline): SNHLY, FYNNEI. The CDR3 sequence is 16 residues long. CDR3 amino acids: CASPSTGTGSRNEQFF. CDR3 bases: TGTGCCAGCCCCTCCACAGGGACAGGGTCGCGAAATGAGCAGTTCTTC. Looking up the rest from reference TRBV2 and TRBJ2-1 gives the full variable domain: EPEVTQTPSHQVTQMGQEVILRCVPISNHLYFYWYRQILGQKVEFLVSFYNNEISEKSEIFDDQFSVERPDGSNFTLKIRSTKLEDSAMYFCASPSTGTGSRNEQFFGPGTRLTVL.

The rearrangement links TRBV7-2 to TRBJ1-6; TRBD1 agrees at 12 bases. Per the germline V gene, CDR1 is SGHTA and CDR2 is FQGNSA. The CDR3 runs to 17 residues. V was clipped by 2 bases and J by 9 bases; unmatched bases: 8. CDR3 protein: CASSLQLGTGGLSPLHF. CDR3 nucleotide sequence: TGTGCCAGCAGCTTACAGTTGGGGACAGGGGGCCTTTCACCCCTCCACTTT. The full variable domain, its missing parts supplied by reference TRBV7-2 and TRBJ1-6, is GAGVSQSPSNKVTEKGKDVELRCDPISGHTALYWYRQSLGQGLEFLIYFQGNSAPDKSGLPSDRFSAERTGGSVSTLTIQRTQQEDSAVYLCASSLQLGTGGLSPLHFGNGTRLTVT.

This sequence joins TRBV10-3 and TRBJ2-2; D might be TRBD1 (7 bases). Between the trimmed V and J ends, which lost 8 bases and 1 base, there was a span of 14 bases. The germline V gene encodes CDR1 ENHRY and CDR2 SYGVKD. The CDR3 contains 15 residues. The CDR3 protein is CAIGGGLGNTGELFF. The CDR3 bases are TGTGCCATCGGAGGGGGCTTGGGGAACACCGGGGAGCTGTTTTTT.

This chain uses TRBV28 with TRBJ2-1; 7 positions match TRBD2. V shed 10 bases, J shed 3 bases, and the junction held 15 bases outside the gene matches. This CDR3 is 16 amino acids long. Germline-derived CDR1 and CDR2 are MDHEN and SYDVKM. CDR3 sequence (DNA): TGTGCCACCACCTACCCGGGGGGTGGTGTCTACAATGAGCAGTTCTTC. Translated, it gives CATTYPGGGVYNEQFF.

This clone was seen once. The rearrangement joins TRBV7-8 to TRBJ2-1; 8 bases are shared with TRBD2. Unmatched junction bases numbered 9, after V lost 6 bases and J lost 2 bases. The CDR3 loop spans 16 amino acids. Germline V gene lookup returns CDR1 SGHVS and CDR2 FQNEAQ. The DNA for the CDR3 is TGTGCCAGCAGGGGAAAAACCGGGGGGGCCTACAATGAGCAGTTCTTC. Residues: CASRGKTGGAYNEQFF. Full variable domain (missing parts from reference TRBV7-8 and TRBJ2-1): GAGVSQSPRYKVAKRGQDVALRCDPISGHVSLFWYQQALGQGPEFLTYFQNEAQLDKSGLPSDRFFAERPEGSVSTLKIQRTQQEDSAVYLCASRGKTGGAYNEQFFGPGTRLTVL.

This rearrangement joins TRBV4-3 to TRBJ2-3, with a possible D match to TRBD1 (6 bases). Trimming cost V 2 bases and J 5 bases, with 14 bases left between them. The CDR3 consists of 15 residues. Germline V gives CDR1 LGHNA, CDR2 YSLEER. The CDR3 reads CASSQRRPGVDTQYF. The CDR3 DNA reads as TGCGCCAGCAGCCAAAGACGGCCAGGGGTAGATACGCAGTATTTT.

The CDR3 nucleotides are TGTGCCAGCAGTATCGGGGCCGATCGCAATCAGCCCCAGCATTTT. Protein: CASSIGADRNQPQHF. The chain is built from TRBV27 and TRBJ1-5; a possible D gene is TRBD1 (5 bases). The CDR3 covers 15 residues. CDR1 is MNHEY and CDR2 is SMNVEV in the germline V gene (reference sequence). V was clipped by 5 bases and J by 2 bases, with 13 bases between them.

This chain links TRBV7-9 with TRBJ2-7; no reliable D call. Per the germline V gene, CDR1 is SEHNR and CDR2 is FQNEAQ (reference sequence). This CDR3 has 15 residues. The V end was cut by 4 bases, the J end by 3 bases, with 16 bases between. CDR3 DNA: TGTGCCAGCAGCTCCCCATGGAGTATTAACTACGAGCAGTACTTC. This encodes CASSSPWSINYEQYF.

The chain recombines TRBV10-1 with TRBJ1-1; possibly TRBD1 for D (5 bases). The length of the CDR3 is 13 residues. The germline V gene has CDR1 WNHNN and CDR2 SYGVQD (reference sequence). V was trimmed by 7 bases and J by 0 bases, leaving 9 bases between them. The CDR3 sequence: CASTRGVNTEAFF. CDR3 nucleotides: TGCGCCAGCACGAGGGGAGTGAACACTGAAGCTTTCTTT.

The chain links TRBV27 to TRBJ2-5; D ambiguous. V lost 0 bases and J 0 bases, leaving 8 bases between the germline ends. Germline-derived CDR1 and CDR2 are MNHEY and SMNVEV (reference sequence). This CDR3 has 15 residues. DNA for the CDR3: TGTGCCAGCAGTTTATCGGTGGTCAACCAAGAGACCCAGTACTTC. Its protein is CASSLSVVNQETQYF.

The J gene is TRBJ2-5, the V gene TRBV7-2; D unclear. Germline-derived CDR1 and CDR2 are SGHTA and FQGNSA. The CDR3 has 13 residues. Trimming stripped 2 bases from V and 2 bases from J, with 6 bases between. The CDR3, as DNA: TGTGCCAGCAGCTTAAACAAGCAAGAGACCCAGTACTTC. Amino acid sequence: CASSLNKQETQYF.